This T cell receptor beta chain was identified in a study of blood T cell repertoires in COVID-19. At the level of the study: Donors in the United States, Italy and Spain gave samples during acute or convalescent COVID-19.

A COVID-19 case had been met by exposed participants during the 2 weeks before study entry. Method: immunoSEQ multiplex PCR; TCRdb's copy keeps in-frame clones and lacks some. The profile shows about 430,000 clones, roughly 88% of them singletons. V gave up 4 bases and J gave up 3 bases; unmatched junction bases: 4. The CDR3 is 14 residues long. Germline V lookup: CDR1 SGHNT, CDR2 YYREEE (reference sequence). Source material: PBMCs or T cells enriched from blood (not recorded which). This TCR was recovered from a young woman who had been exposed to COVID-19. The rearrangement links TRBV5-4 to TRBJ2-3; 8 nucleotides match TRBD1. CDR3 amino acids: CASSQTGVTDTQYF. As DNA, the CDR3 is TGTGCCAGCAGCCAGACAGGGGTTACAGATACGCAGTATTTT. Drawing the rest from reference TRBV5-4 and TRBJ2-3, the complete variable domain is ETGVTQSPTHLIKTRGQQVTLRCSSQSGHNTVSWYQQALGQGPQFIFQYYREEENGRGNFPPRFSGLQFPNYSSELNVNALELDDSALYLCASSQTGVTDTQYFGPGTRLTVL.